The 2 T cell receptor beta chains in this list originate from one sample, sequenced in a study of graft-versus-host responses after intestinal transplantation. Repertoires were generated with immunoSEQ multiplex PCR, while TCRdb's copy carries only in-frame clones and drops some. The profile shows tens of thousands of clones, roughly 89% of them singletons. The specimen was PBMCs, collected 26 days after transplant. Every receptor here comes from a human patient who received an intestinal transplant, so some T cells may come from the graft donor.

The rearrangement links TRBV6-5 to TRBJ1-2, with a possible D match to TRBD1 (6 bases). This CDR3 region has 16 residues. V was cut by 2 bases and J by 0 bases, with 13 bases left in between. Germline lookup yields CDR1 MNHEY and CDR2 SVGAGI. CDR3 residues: CASSYLRTDPNYGYTF. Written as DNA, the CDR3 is TGTGCCAGCAGTTACCTAAGGACAGATCCTAACTATGGCTACACCTTC.

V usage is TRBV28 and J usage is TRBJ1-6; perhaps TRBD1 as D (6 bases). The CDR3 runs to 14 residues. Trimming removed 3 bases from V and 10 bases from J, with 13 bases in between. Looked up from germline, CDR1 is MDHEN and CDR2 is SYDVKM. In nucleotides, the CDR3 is TGTGCCAGCAGTTTGGGCAGGGGAGAATCACCCCTCCACTTT. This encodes CASSLGRGESPLHF.